This T cell receptor beta chain stems from a study of T cells after somatic rescue of genetic block (dated by TCRdb to 2019 to 2021). Notes on the research overall: The study assessed how robust, over the long term, a T-cell system was when the system had developed through somatic rescue of a genetic block in T-cell development.

As for this clone: The antigen it recognizes is unknown. No base qualities exist here, and no much larger clone lies one base off it.

Receptor libraries were prepared by the immunoSEQ multiplex PCR assay. TCRdb provides this immuneACCESS table in a form limited to in-frame rearrangements. Some clones are lacking; in checked studies, under half of them reflect an unresolved V gene, and why the rest are absent is not known. The sample contains 80,000 to 90,000 clones, 90% of them found a single time. The ten top clones hold about 1.5% of the sample. V ends up 6 bases short and J 4 bases short, with an unmatched junction base count of 8. From cysteine to phenylalanine, the CDR3 is 13 amino acids long. Here the CDR3 DNA is all that survives: 39 bases in frame from base 1. CDR1 and CDR2 were assigned from the germline V gene as SQVTM and ANQGSEA.

The source of this sequence is a woman between 18 and 29 years old. The sequence links TRBV29-1 to TRBJ2-7; the central 8 bases match TRBD1. The sequenced material came from peripheral blood mononuclear cells (PBMCs). The CDR3 loop reads CSVRTGSGYEQYF. The DNA sequence is TGCAGCGTAAGGACAGGGTCGGGGTACGAGCAGTACTTC.